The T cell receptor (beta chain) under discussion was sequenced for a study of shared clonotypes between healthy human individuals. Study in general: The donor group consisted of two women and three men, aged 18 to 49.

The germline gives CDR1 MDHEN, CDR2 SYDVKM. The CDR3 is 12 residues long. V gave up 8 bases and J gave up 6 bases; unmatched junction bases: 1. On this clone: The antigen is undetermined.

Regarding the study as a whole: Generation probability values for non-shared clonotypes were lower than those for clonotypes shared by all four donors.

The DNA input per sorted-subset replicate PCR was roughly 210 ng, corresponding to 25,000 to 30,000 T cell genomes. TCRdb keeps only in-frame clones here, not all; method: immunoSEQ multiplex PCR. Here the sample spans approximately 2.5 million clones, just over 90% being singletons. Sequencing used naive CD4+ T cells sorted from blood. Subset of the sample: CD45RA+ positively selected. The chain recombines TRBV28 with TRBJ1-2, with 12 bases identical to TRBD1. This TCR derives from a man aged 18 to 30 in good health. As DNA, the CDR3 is TGTGCCAGCTGGGACAGGGGGCATGGCTACACCTTC. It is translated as CASWDRGHGYTF.